The next 18 T cell receptor beta chains were all read from a single sample in a study of vaccination and CD4 T cells after COVID-19. Sample treatment: approximately 9-day PBMC culture with coronavirus spike peptide pools or control peptides (ViraFEST assay). Their target antigens are unknown. Once obtained from cultured CD4+ T cells, the DNA was sequenced using the Oncomine TCR Beta short-read assay. TCRdb analysed the PCR reads with MiXCR anew, one entry per CDR3 protein. The sample includes about 14,000 distinct CDR3 sequences, almost 40% seen only once; the top ten take about 10%. The sequencing input was CD4+ T cells from blood, cultured in vitro. These receptors all come from a human donor who had recovered from COVID-19.

This clonotype came up a few times. V gene TRBV7-6 combines with J gene TRBJ2-3; the match to TRBD2 covers 14 bases. The germline V gene encodes CDR1 SGHVS and CDR2 FNYEAQ. The CDR3 spans 17 residues. Trimming at V came to 5 bases and at J to 1 base, leaving 5 bases not matched to a gene. This CDR3 reads CASSPGTSGSRTDTQYF. In nucleotides, the CDR3 is TGTGCCAGCAGCCCGGGGACTAGCGGGAGTCGCACAGATACGCAGTATTTT.

The chain combines TRBV3-1 with TRBJ2-3; D remains ambiguous. V was shortened by 0 bases and J by 3 bases, with 10 bases between the two germline ends. Germline loops: CDR1 LGHDT, CDR2 YNNKEL (reference sequence). This CDR3 region has 15 residues. Here the CDR3 reads CASSQESRVTDTQYF. In nucleotides, the CDR3 is TGTGCCAGCAGCCAAGAGAGTCGGGTTACAGATACGCAGTATTTT.

This CDR3 is CATSDLDRGLNEQFF. The CDR3 DNA reads as TGTGCCACCAGTGATTTGGACAGGGGGCTAAATGAGCAGTTCTTC. The V and J genes are TRBV24-1 and TRBJ2-1; 10 positions match TRBD1. The CDR3 is 15 residues long. V gave up 0 bases and J gave up 7 bases; unmatched junction bases: 2. Germline V gene data show CDR1 as KGHDR and CDR2 as SFDVKD.

In the case of this clonotype: The junction departs from the called germline gene at one end, perhaps through a read error. The chain combines TRBV6-1 with TRBJ1-6, with a possible D match to TRBD1 (6 bases). The CDR3 has 15 amino acids. CDR1 MNHNS and CDR2 SASEGT come from the germline V gene. As DNA, the CDR3 is TGTGCCAGCAGAGAAGGGAGGGGGGATAATTCACCCCTCCACTTT. Protein product: CASREGRGDNSPLHF.

The chain combines TRBV9 with TRBJ2-7, with 9 bases fitting TRBD1. CDR1 SGDLS and CDR2 YYNGEE come from the germline V gene. The CDR3 has 17 amino acids. V lost 0 bases, J lost 1 base, and 8 bases stayed unmatched. Here the CDR3 reads CASSVAPFGTGSYEQYF. The CDR3 DNA is TGTGCCAGCAGCGTAGCCCCTTTTGGGACAGGGTCCTACGAGCAGTACTTC.

This clonotype was counted a few times. This chain joins TRBV6-2 or TRBV6-3 and TRBJ2-2, with D perhaps being TRBD1 or TRBD2 (5 bases each). The CDR3 contains 14 residues. Germline V CDR1 and CDR2: MNHEY, SVGEGT. V lost 8 bases and J lost 1, with 11 bases in between. Here the CDR3 reads CASAGTRNTGELFF. CDR3 bases: TGTGCCAGCGCCGGGACGAGGAACACCGGGGAGCTGTTTTTT.

This clonotype was counted between two and nine times. The J gene is TRBJ1-1, the V gene TRBV6-1; TRBD1 is a possible D gene (5 bases). This CDR3 spans 16 amino acids. V was trimmed by 7 bases and J by 5 bases, leaving 23 bases between them. Germline V gene data show CDR1 as MNHNS and CDR2 as SASEGT. The chain's CDR3 is CASTDTSGGGTTEAFF. The DNA for the CDR3 is TGTGCCAGCACCGACACCTCGGGGGGGGGAACGACTGAAGCTTTCTTT.

This clonotype has only a few counts. The chain carries TRBV24-1 and TRBJ2-1, with a weak D call TRBD2 (6 bases). Germline loops: CDR1 KGHDR, CDR2 SFDVKD. CDR3 size: 13 residues. Trimming took 4 bases from V and 8 from J, leaving 11 bases between them. The CDR3 here is CATSETPGDEQFF. The CDR3 nucleotides are TGTGCCACCAGTGAGACACCGGGAGATGAGCAGTTCTTC.

The table lists this clonotype with a few counts. The chain employs TRBV24-1 and TRBJ1-2; no clear D gene. Germline CDR1 KGHDR, CDR2 SFDVKD. The ends were cut back, 3 bases at V and 5 bases at J, with 6 bases in the middle. The CDR3 has 12 residues. The CDR3: CATSDPNYGYTF. CDR3 DNA sequence: TGTGCCACCAGTGATCCAAATTATGGCTACACCTTC.

This clonotype was detected only a few times. The chain couples TRBV20-1 to TRBJ2-1, with no clear D. V gave up 3 bases and J gave up 8 bases, with 5 bases separating them. The CDR3 is made up of 10 amino acids. CDR1 is DFQATT, CDR2 SNEGSKA, per germline (reference sequence). The CDR3 loop is CSASPYEQFF. In DNA form, the CDR3 reads TGCAGTGCTAGTCCGTATGAGCAGTTCTTC.

A note on this clonotype: At one of its ends the junction is not consistent with the germline gene, which may arise from a read error. V usage is TRBV20-1 and J usage is TRBJ2-5; 7 positions agree with TRBD1. Per the germline V gene, CDR1 is DFQATT and CDR2 is SNEGSKA (reference sequence). The CDR3 has 13 residues. The CDR3 nucleotides read TGCGGTGCTAGACAGGGTTCTAGGGAGACCCAGTACTTC. This translates into CGARQGSRETQYF.

This clonotype was seen only a few times. The chain uses TRBV14 and TRBJ1-5; D is uncertain. V was clipped by 0 bases and J by 6 bases, with 0 bases between them. The CDR3 runs to 11 residues. Per the germline V gene, CDR1 is SGHDN and CDR2 is FVKESK. The chain's CDR3 is CASSQDQPQHF. The CDR3 bases are TGTGCCAGCAGCCAAGATCAGCCCCAGCATTTT.

A few counts support this clonotype. The V gene is TRBV6-2 or TRBV6-3, the J gene TRBJ2-5; 8 nucleotides align to TRBD1. The CDR3 consists of 15 residues. Trimming at V came to 5 bases and at J to 5 bases, leaving 10 bases not matched to a gene. Germline-derived CDR1 and CDR2 are MNHEY and SVGEGT. CDR3 region: CASSTRRQGWETQYF. CDR3 DNA sequence: TGTGCCAGCAGTACACGGAGACAGGGGTGGGAGACCCAGTACTTC.

J is TRBJ2-5 and V is TRBV24-1, with 7 bases that match TRBD2. In germline, CDR1 is KGHDR, CDR2 SFDVKD. The CDR3 is made up of 15 amino acids. J was trimmed by 4 bases and V by 3 bases; bases with no gene match: 7. The CDR3 here is CATSDQSGNRETQYF. DNA for the CDR3: TGTGCCACCAGTGATCAAAGCGGGAATAGAGAGACCCAGTACTTC.

There are a few counts of this clonotype. This chain connects TRBV7-8 to TRBJ2-1, with 12 bases matching TRBD2. This CDR3 region has 15 residues. With 5 bases clipped from V and 6 bases from J, the junction kept 5 bases outside the gene matches. Germline lookup yields CDR1 SGHVS and CDR2 FQNEAQ. CDR3 sequence reads: CASSVLAGGPNEQFF. CDR3 in DNA: TGTGCCAGCAGCGTACTAGCGGGAGGTCCCAATGAGCAGTTCTTC.

This sequence joins TRBV6-1 and TRBJ1-2; weak D call: TRBD1 (5 bases). Trimming cost V 8 bases and J 2 bases, with 15 bases left between them. CDR1 and CDR2 from the germline V gene are MNHNS and SASEGT. The CDR3 spans 14 residues. CDR3 coding DNA: TGTGCCAGCTCAACCGCGGAGGGGAACTATGGCTACACCTTC. It translates to CASSTAEGNYGYTF.

The chain has TRBV6-2 or TRBV6-3 and TRBJ2-5; D is ambiguous. Germline V gene sequence: CDR1 MNHEY, CDR2 SVGEGT. CDR3 length: 14 residues. V was pared by 6 bases and J by 7 bases, with 18 bases between. In DNA form, the CDR3 reads TGTGCCAGCAGCCGCGACATGGGGTCGGGGACCCAGTACTTC. Translated, it gives CASSRDMGSGTQYF.

There are a few counts of this clonotype. This chain connects TRBV11-2 to TRBJ2-7; D unclear. The V gene's germline CDR1 is SGHAT and CDR2 FQNNGV. The CDR3 has 12 residues. V was cut by 0 bases and J by 6 bases, with 6 bases left in between. CDR3 DNA: TGTGCCAGCAGCTTAGAGGTTGGCGAGCAGTACTTC. Translated: CASSLEVGEQYF.